This T cell receptor (beta chain) was identified during a study of blood T cell repertoires in COVID-19. Whole-study context: From the United States, Italy and Spain came samples of acute and convalescent COVID-19.

Trimming removed 7 bases from V and 3 bases from J; junction bases left unmatched: 2. CDR3 length: 13 residues. CDR1 ENHRY and CDR2 SYGVKD come from the germline V gene. Generated by immunoSEQ multiplex PCR, the TCRdb table keeps only in-frame clones and is missing some. The sample shows fewer than 130,000 clones, approximately 65% of them seen only once. The clonotype was recovered from a woman in her fifties or sixties with acute or convalescent COVID-19. Sample: peripheral blood. The rearrangement joins TRBV10-3 to TRBJ1-4, with TRBD1 matching 7 bases. The CDR3 loop reads CAITGGSNEKLFF. In DNA, the CDR3 is TGTGCCATCACAGGGGGATCTAATGAAAAACTGTTTTTT.